This T cell receptor beta chain stems from a study of cytomegalovirus exposure and HLA in healthy donors. General study results and limits: There were 150 to 200 TCR beta chains listed as cytomegalovirus-associated. For cytomegalovirus status, the classifier reportedly gave diagnoses with high specificity and sensitivity. In a later analysis, HLA-C alleles had the fewest associated TCRs, DRB1 alleles the most. Equally common other TCR beta chains were less clonally expanded than HLA-associated ones, a later analysis found.

Of note for this clone: The antigen is unknown.

The study ran its PCR with 60 Vbeta and 13 Jbeta primers. Clones were sequenced by immunoSEQ multiplex PCR, and TCRdb holds only the in-frame ones, with some missing. The table has over 60,000 clones, roughly 70% seen once. Germline lookup yields CDR1 MNHEY and CDR2 SVGAGI. This CDR3 is 13 amino acids long. V was cut by 9 bases and J by 8 bases, with 16 bases left in between. This chain uses TRBV6-5 with TRBJ2-2, with a tentative D call TRBD1 (6 bases). The source of this sequence is a man between 65 and 85 years old in good health and CMV-seronegative. The sample consisted of PBMCs. The CDR3: CASKDSSVGELFF. The CDR3 DNA reads as TGTGCCAGTAAGGACAGCTCGGTTGGGGAGCTGTTTTTT.